These T cell receptor beta chains were read from a single sample in a study of control samples from healthy donors and cancer patients. Here immunoSEQ multiplex PCR was the method, and the copy in TCRdb shows in-frame clones only, minus some. The sample contains about 160,000 clones, just under 95% of which appear only once. Sequencing used blood. Receptor source: a woman in her thirties or forties in good health. CDR3s include the opening cysteine and the closing phenylalanine or tryptophan. Fields, in order: V gene, J gene, D gene, clone size, CDR3 length, CDR3 DNA, CDR3 protein. The D gene is left open where the match is weak. Size tells how often a clone was seen (once, few, many) or the class of an expanded clone, and some rows leave it out.

v_call: TRBV6-4; j_call: TRBJ2-7; d_call: NA; clone_size: NA; cdr3_length: 15; cdr3_nt: TGTGCCAGCAGTGACAGGCAGGTTTGCGTCTACGAGCAGTACTTC; cdr3_aa: CASSDRQVCVYEQYF
v_call: TRBV11-2; j_call: TRBJ1-3; d_call: NA; clone_size: NA; cdr3_length: 16; cdr3_nt: TGTGCCAGCAGCTTAGTTGGAGTACCCTCTGGAAACACCATATATTTT; cdr3_aa: CASSLVGVPSGNTIYF
v_call: TRBV29-1; j_call: TRBJ2-7; d_call: NA; clone_size: NA; cdr3_length: 11; cdr3_nt: TGCAGCGTTGGTAGTCAGCACGAGCAGTACTTC; cdr3_aa: CSVGSQHEQYF
v_call: TRBV6-2/TRBV6-3; j_call: TRBJ2-1; d_call: NA; clone_size: NA; cdr3_length: 13; cdr3_nt: TGTGCCAGCAGTCTGGACAAACTCAATGAGCAGTTCTTC; cdr3_aa: CASSLDKLNEQFF
v_call: TRBV30; j_call: TRBJ1-1; d_call: NA; clone_size: NA; cdr3_length: 14; cdr3_nt: TGTGCCTGGAGTACCCAGACACCGAACACTGAAGCTTTCTTT; cdr3_aa: CAWSTQTPNTEAFF
v_call: TRBV3-1/TRBV3-2; j_call: TRBJ2-1; d_call: NA; clone_size: NA; cdr3_length: 16; cdr3_nt: TGTGCCAGCAGCCAAGAGGCCGGCAGTCCCTACAATGAGCAGTTCTTC; cdr3_aa: CASSQEAGSPYNEQFF
v_call: TRBV18; j_call: TRBJ2-3; d_call: NA; clone_size: NA; cdr3_length: 16; cdr3_nt: TGTGCCAGCTCACTCTCACGGGGGACCGCAGCGGATACGCAGTATTTT; cdr3_aa: CASSLSRGTAADTQYF
v_call: TRBV7-2; j_call: TRBJ2-3; d_call: NA; clone_size: NA; cdr3_length: 17; cdr3_nt: TGTGCCAGCAGCTTAGTCCTCTTTTCGACCAGCACAGATACGCAGTATTTT; cdr3_aa: CASSLVLFSTSTDTQYF
v_call: TRBV9; j_call: TRBJ2-7; d_call: TRBD1; clone_size: NA; cdr3_length: 16; cdr3_nt: TGTGCCAGCAGCGTAGGATTGGGGACAGCTACCTACGAGCAGTACTTC; cdr3_aa: CASSVGLGTATYEQYF
v_call: TRBV19; j_call: TRBJ2-1; d_call: TRBD2; clone_size: NA; cdr3_length: 15; cdr3_nt: TGTGCCGTGCAAAGCGGGAGGGCCATCTACAATGAGCAGTTCTTC; cdr3_aa: CAVQSGRAIYNEQFF
v_call: TRBV6-2/TRBV6-3; j_call: TRBJ1-6; d_call: NA; clone_size: NA; cdr3_length: 15; cdr3_nt: TGTGCCAGCAGTTACAAGGGCAGTTATAATTCACCCCTCCACTTT; cdr3_aa: CASSYKGSYNSPLHF
v_call: TRBV7-3; j_call: TRBJ1-1; d_call: NA; clone_size: NA; cdr3_length: 13; cdr3_nt: TGTGCCAGCAGCTCGGTATTATACACTGAAGCTTTCTTT; cdr3_aa: CASSSVLYTEAFF
v_call: TRBV6-5; j_call: TRBJ1-4; d_call: NA; clone_size: NA; cdr3_length: 14; cdr3_nt: TGTGCCAGCAGGCGGACAGCCGGTGGCGAAAAACTGTTTTTT; cdr3_aa: CASRRTAGGEKLFF
v_call: TRBV29-1; j_call: TRBJ1-5; d_call: NA; clone_size: NA; cdr3_length: 13; cdr3_nt: TGCAGCGTTCAACAGGGAACGGGACAGCCCCAGCATTTT; cdr3_aa: CSVQQGTGQPQHF
v_call: TRBV30; j_call: TRBJ1-4; d_call: NA; clone_size: few; cdr3_length: 13; cdr3_nt: TGTGCCTGGAGTGTTGGCGGGGGACTTAAACTGTTTTTT; cdr3_aa: CAWSVGGGLKLFF
v_call: TRBV7-9; j_call: TRBJ1-4; d_call: TRBD1; clone_size: NA; cdr3_length: 14; cdr3_nt: TGTGCCAGCAGCTCCGGGACAGGGGTGGAAAAACTGTTTTTT; cdr3_aa: CASSSGTGVEKLFF
v_call: TRBV20-1; j_call: TRBJ2-7; d_call: TRBD2; clone_size: once; cdr3_length: 14; cdr3_nt: TGCAGTGCTAGTCTCTCGGGACTAGATCTCAAGCAGTACTTC; cdr3_aa: CSASLSGLDLKQYF
v_call: TRBV30; j_call: TRBJ1-3; d_call: TRBD1; clone_size: NA; cdr3_length: 18; cdr3_nt: TGTGCCTGGAGACTGGGACAGGGGGACACCTTCTCTGGAAACACCATATATTTT; cdr3_aa: CAWRLGQGDTFSGNTIYF
v_call: TRBV2; j_call: TRBJ1-6; d_call: TRBD1; clone_size: NA; cdr3_length: 15; cdr3_nt: TGTGCCACCGCGACAGGGGCATCCTATAATTCACCCCTCCACTTT; cdr3_aa: CATATGASYNSPLHF
v_call: TRBV20-1; j_call: TRBJ2-7; d_call: NA; clone_size: few; cdr3_length: 11; cdr3_nt: TGCAGTGCTAGAGATCTTTACGAGCAGTACTTC; cdr3_aa: CSARDLYEQYF
v_call: TRBV28; j_call: TRBJ1-1; d_call: NA; clone_size: once; cdr3_length: 14; cdr3_nt: TGTGCCAGCAGTTTACTCGGATCCGACACTGAAGCTTTCTTT; cdr3_aa: CASSLLGSDTEAFF
v_call: TRBV6-4; j_call: TRBJ2-1; d_call: TRBD2; clone_size: NA; cdr3_length: 14; cdr3_nt: TGTGCCAGCAGGGTTCTAGCGGGAGTGGGTGAGCAGTTCTTC; cdr3_aa: CASRVLAGVGEQFF
v_call: TRBV5-1; j_call: TRBJ1-1; d_call: NA; clone_size: NA; cdr3_length: 15; cdr3_nt: TGCGCCAGCAGCCCCGAGGGGCGGGGGGCTTCTGAAGCTTTCTTT; cdr3_aa: CASSPEGRGASEAFF
v_call: TRBV5-5; j_call: TRBJ1-1; d_call: NA; clone_size: NA; cdr3_length: 17; cdr3_nt: TGTGCCAGCAGCGAACAGACGCCGGGACGGGGGAACACTGAAGCTTTCTTT; cdr3_aa: CASSEQTPGRGNTEAFF
v_call: TRBV19; j_call: TRBJ1-2; d_call: TRBD1; clone_size: NA; cdr3_length: 13; cdr3_nt: TGTGCCAGTAGCCAGGGGGCTGTCTATGGCTACACCTTC; cdr3_aa: CASSQGAVYGYTF
v_call: TRBV4-1; j_call: TRBJ2-5; d_call: NA; clone_size: NA; cdr3_length: 14; cdr3_nt: TGCGCCAGCAGCCCTCGGGACTCTCAAGAGACCCAGTACTTC; cdr3_aa: CASSPRDSQETQYF
v_call: TRBV20-1; j_call: TRBJ2-7; d_call: NA; clone_size: once; cdr3_length: 15; cdr3_nt: TGCAGTGCTAGTCATCCGGGACTCCTAACCTACGAGCAGTACTTC; cdr3_aa: CSASHPGLLTYEQYF
v_call: TRBV4-3; j_call: TRBJ2-7; d_call: NA; clone_size: NA; cdr3_length: 15; cdr3_nt: TGCGCCAGCAGCCATGTCAGGGGGGGCTTGGGAGAGCAGTACTTC; cdr3_aa: CASSHVRGGLGEQYF